This T cell receptor beta chain is drawn from a study of blood T cell repertoires in COVID-19. On the study more broadly: Researchers got acute and convalescent COVID-19 samples from the United States, Italy and Spain. T cells, B-cell-depleted T cells, or PBMCs supplied cDNA or gDNA.

J lost 6 bases, V lost 0 bases, and 6 bases had no gene match. Germline CDR1 SGDLS, CDR2 YYNGEE. This CDR3 region has 16 residues. Original analysis: Counts of nucleated cells, estimated from reference gene primer amplification, were obtained. Sequencing used immunoSEQ multiplex PCR; TCRdb keeps in-frame clones, though not all of them. V and J calls and clone size are given by that table; D and trimming were obtained from the DNA. The sample carries around 100,000 clones, around nine tenths recorded once. J is TRBJ2-1 and V is TRBV9, with TRBD2 matching 10 bases. What was sequenced was peripheral blood. This clonotype was obtained from a human donor in a cohort sampled during active COVID-19. DNA for the CDR3: TGTGCCAGCAGCGTAGATCCTAGCGGGAGTGGCAATGAGCAGTTCTTC. This gives the protein CASSVDPSGSGNEQFF.